Listed below are T cell receptor beta chains from one sample, sequenced in a study of cytomegalovirus exposure and HLA in healthy donors. Profiled with immunoSEQ multiplex PCR; TCRdb holds only in-frame clones, not every one. The top ten hold about 3.5% of the sample, which has around 130,000 clones, about nine tenths seen once. Material: PBMCs. All receptors come from a man aged 25-45 years in good health and CMV-seronegative. Each CDR3 is given with its conserved first and last residue. A D gene is named only where the DNA matches it firmly. Not all rows give a size; the values are once, few, many and, for expanded clones, a class.

v_call	clone_size	j_call	d_call	cdr3_aa	cdr3_nt
TRBV27	-	TRBJ2-1	TRBD1	CASRPSGTESYNEQFF	TGTGCCAGCCGCCCATCCGGGACAGAGTCCTACAATGAGCAGTTCTTC
TRBV5-1	-	TRBJ2-1	-	CASSWGDGNEQFF	TGCGCCAGCAGCTGGGGGGACGGGAATGAGCAGTTCTTC
TRBV4-1	-	TRBJ1-6	TRBD1	CASSQRDSYNSPLHF	TGCGCCAGCAGCCAACGGGACAGTTATAATTCACCCCTCCACTTT
TRBV6-1	-	TRBJ2-1	-	CASSGSRGEQFF	TGTGCCAGCAGTGGCAGTCGGGGTGAGCAGTTCTTC
TRBV19	-	TRBJ1-5	TRBD1	CASSWTGGGGQPQHF	TGTGCCAGTAGTTGGACAGGGGGCGGCGGTCAGCCCCAGCATTTT
TRBV6-1	-	TRBJ1-1	-	CASSEGRAVTEAFF	TGTGCCAGCAGTGAAGGCAGGGCGGTCACTGAAGCTTTCTTT
TRBV7-6	-	TRBJ1-3	-	CASSSAHRELSGNTIYF	TGTGCCAGCAGCTCCGCCCACAGGGAACTCTCTGGAAACACCATATATTTT
TRBV6-5	once	TRBJ2-2	-	CASSYLNTGELFF	TGTGCCAGCAGTTACCTCAACACCGGGGAGCTGTTTTTT
TRBV6-1	-	TRBJ2-3	-	CASSAQTRWSTDTQYF	TGTGCCAGCAGTGCCCAGACACGTTGGAGCACAGATACGCAGTATTTT
TRBV2	once	TRBJ2-5	-	CASITHERETQYF	TGTGCCAGCATCACCCACGAGCGGGAGACCCAGTACTTC
TRBV27	-	TRBJ2-5	TRBD1	CASSPEGGEETQYF	TGTGCCAGCAGTCCCGAAGGGGGCGAGGAGACCCAGTACTTC
TRBV25-1	-	TRBJ1-1	-	CASSELDLNTEAFF	TGTGCCAGCAGTGAATTAGATTTGAACACTGAAGCTTTCTTT
TRBV5-5	once	TRBJ2-2	TRBD1	CASSWTGPGELFF	TGTGCCAGCAGCTGGACAGGGCCCGGGGAGCTGTTTTTT
TRBV7-9	-	TRBJ2-3	-	CASSRAGADTQYF	TGTGCCAGCAGCAGGGCAGGGGCAGATACGCAGTATTTT
TRBV5-6	-	TRBJ2-1	TRBD2	CASSRRRGVFF	TGTGCCAGCAGCAGGCGGCGGGGGGTGTTCTTC
TRBV7-2	-	TRBJ1-3	TRBD1	CASSQDRAGNTIYF	TGTGCCAGCAGCCAGGACAGGGCTGGAAACACCATATATTTT
TRBV7-9	-	TRBJ1-1	-	CASSDSTVNTEAFF	TGTGCCAGCAGTGACTCGACAGTAAACACTGAAGCTTTCTTT
TRBV28	-	TRBJ2-7	TRBD1	CASSPGQGPWEQYF	TGTGCCAGCAGCCCGGGACAGGGGCCCTGGGAGCAGTACTTC
TRBV5-4	-	TRBJ2-7	-	CASSLEWATGEQYF	TGTGCCAGCAGCTTGGAGTGGGCTACTGGGGAGCAGTACTTC
TRBV6-1	-	TRBJ2-5	TRBD1	CASSQGQKQETQYF	TGTGCCAGCAGCCAGGGACAGAAGCAAGAGACCCAGTACTTC
TRBV7-6	-	TRBJ2-7	TRBD2	CASSFWTSGVYEQYF	TGTGCCAGCAGCTTCTGGACTAGCGGGGTTTACGAGCAGTACTTC
TRBV5-4	-	TRBJ2-3	-	CASSLGQTPSTDTQYF	TGTGCCAGCAGCTTGGGACAGACCCCTAGCACAGATACGCAGTATTTT
TRBV29-1	-	TRBJ2-1	TRBD2	CSVEAGTSGGHTYNEQFF	TGCAGCGTTGAAGCCGGGACTAGCGGGGGGCACACCTACAATGAGCAGTTCTTC
TRBV5-1	-	TRBJ1-1	-	CASSLGTLQRTEAFF	TGCGCCAGCAGCTTGGGGACTTTACAGAGGACTGAAGCTTTCTTT
TRBV7-2	once	TRBJ2-3	TRBD2	CASSQRTSGSSTDTQYF	TGTGCCAGCAGCCAAAGGACTAGCGGTTCTAGCACAGATACGCAGTATTTT
TRBV7-2	-	TRBJ2-7	-	CASSPTVFELPSTTGSYF	TGTGCCAGCAGCCCGACCGTCTTCGAACTTCCTTCTACAACCGGGTCGTACTTC
TRBV4-2	many	TRBJ2-2	-	CASSQGQGEPGELFF	TGTGCCAGCAGCCAAGGTCAGGGCGAGCCCGGGGAGCTGTTTTTT
TRBV15	-	TRBJ1-6	-	CATSRDRPGFTNSPLHF	TGTGCCACCAGCAGAGATCGCCCAGGCTTTACTAATTCACCCCTCCACTTT
TRBV15	-	TRBJ2-1	-	CATSRKGHSPYNEQFF	TGTGCCACCAGCAGAAAGGGACATTCCCCCTACAATGAGCAGTTCTTC
TRBV18	-	TRBJ2-2	-	CASSPGAGSGELFF	TGTGCCAGCTCACCAGGTGCCGGTTCCGGGGAGCTGTTTTTT
TRBV19	-	TRBJ1-1	TRBD1	CASTDGQGGPAFF	TGTGCCAGTACCGACGGACAGGGGGGCCCGGCTTTCTTT
TRBV7-6	-	TRBJ1-1	-	CASSLDGDEAFF	TGTGCCAGCAGCTTAGACGGGGATGAAGCTTTCTTT
TRBV5-1	-	TRBJ2-5	TRBD1	CASSIGTVQETQYF	TGCGCCAGCAGCATAGGGACAGTCCAAGAGACCCAGTACTTC
TRBV10-3	-	TRBJ2-1	TRBD2	CAISEMGGGGNEQFF	TGTGCCATCAGTGAAATGGGCGGGGGAGGTAATGAGCAGTTCTTC
TRBV5-1	-	TRBJ2-5	-	CASSFLGGAGEETQYF	TGCGCCAGCAGCTTCCTAGGGGGGGCGGGTGAAGAGACCCAGTACTTC
TRBV6-5	-	TRBJ1-1	TRBD1	CASRQGTGGKAFF	TGTGCCAGCAGACAAGGGACAGGGGGCAAAGCTTTCTTT
TRBV7-8	-	TRBJ2-1	TRBD2	CASSSRRTSPYNEQFF	TGTGCCAGCAGCTCCAGACGGACTAGCCCCTACAATGAGCAGTTCTTC
TRBV14	-	TRBJ1-1	-	CASSTRTVVSSEAFF	TGTGCCAGCAGCACAAGGACTGTGGTATCCTCTGAAGCTTTCTTT
TRBV25-1	-	TRBJ1-2	TRBD1	CASSELGQGTPNYGYTF	TGTGCCAGCAGTGAACTTGGACAGGGCACCCCTAACTATGGCTACACCTTC
TRBV7-9	-	TRBJ2-7	TRBD2	CASSPPVAGGPKEQYF	TGTGCCAGCAGCCCGCCAGTGGCGGGGGGGCCAAAGGAGCAGTACTTC
TRBV6-1	-	TRBJ2-5	-	CASSEKWGLQTQYF	TGTGCCAGCAGTGAAAAGTGGGGGCTGCAGACCCAGTACTTC
TRBV6-5	once	TRBJ2-2	-	CASSFLNTGELFF	TGTGCCAGCAGTTTTTTAAACACCGGGGAGCTGTTTTTT
TRBV7-8	once	TRBJ2-3	-	CASSLAVGVGDTQYF	TGTGCCAGCAGCTTAGCGGTAGGGGTGGGAGATACGCAGTATTTT
TRBV29-1	few	TRBJ1-5	-	CSVGGNNQPQHF	TGCAGCGTTGGAGGGAACAATCAGCCCCAGCATTTT
TRBV11-2	-	TRBJ2-3	TRBD2	CASSLDHLAGGRTQYF	TGTGCCAGCAGCTTAGACCACCTAGCGGGGGGGCGAACGCAGTATTTT
TRBV5-1	-	TRBJ1-5	-	CASSPSGPGKGEQPQHF	TGCGCCAGCAGCCCAAGTGGCCCCGGGAAAGGAGAACAGCCCCAGCATTTT
TRBV7-6	-	TRBJ2-2	TRBD2	CASSLAASGGTGELFF	TGTGCCAGCAGCTTAGCGGCTAGCGGGGGCACCGGGGAGCTGTTTTTT
TRBV9	-	TRBJ1-2	-	CASSVATSYGYTF	TGTGCCAGCAGCGTAGCTACCTCCTATGGCTACACCTTC